Shown below are 24 T cell receptor beta chains from a single sample sequenced in a study of cytomegalovirus exposure and HLA in healthy donors. Produced via immunoSEQ multiplex PCR; TCRdb's table is partial and in-frame only. The sample has roughly 310,000 clones; nearly 90% are singletons. The sequenced material came from PBMCs. These receptors were obtained from a man in his thirties or forties in good health and CMV-seronegative.

The chain joins TRBV18 to TRBJ1-6; TRBD1 matches 9 bases. Trimming at V came to 3 bases and at J to 5 bases, leaving 8 bases not matched to a gene. The CDR3 has 17 residues. Germline lookup yields CDR1 KGHSH and CDR2 LQKENI. CDR3 sequence: CASSPPSGTGNNSPLHF. CDR3 sequence (DNA): TGTGCCAGCTCACCCCCCTCCGGGACAGGGAATAATTCACCCCTCCACTTT.

The J gene is TRBJ1-5, the V gene TRBV7-2; a possible D gene is TRBD1 (6 bases). V lost 0 bases and J lost 3, with 12 bases in between. CDR3 length: 16 amino acids. The germline gives CDR1 SGHTA, CDR2 FQGNSA. CDR3 amino acids: CASSLAADRANQPQHF. DNA of the CDR3: TGTGCCAGCAGCTTAGCCGCGGACAGAGCCAATCAGCCCCAGCATTTT. The full variable domain, rest sourced from reference TRBV7-2 and TRBJ1-5, is GAGVSQSPSNKVTEKGKDVELRCDPISGHTALYWYRQSLGQGLEFLIYFQGNSAPDKSGLPSDRFSAERTGGSVSTLTIQRTQQEDSAVYLCASSLAADRANQPQHFGDGTRLSIL.

The chain uses TRBV5-8 and TRBJ1-2; tentatively, D is TRBD1 (5 bases). V was cut by 4 bases and J by 2 bases, with 9 bases left in between. The germline V gene encodes CDR1 SGHTS and CDR2 YDEGEE. This CDR3 is built from 13 residues. Here the CDR3 reads CASSPTDNYGYTF. The CDR3 DNA reads as TGTGCCAGCAGCCCGACAGACAACTATGGCTACACCTTC.

The J gene is TRBJ2-1, the V gene TRBV18; D is possibly TRBD2 (6 bases). V was shortened by 5 bases and J by 3 bases, with 11 bases between the two germline ends. The CDR3 extends over 14 amino acids. Germline CDR1 is KGHSH and CDR2 is LQKENI. CDR3 residues: CASSASGDYNEQFF. CDR3 nucleotides: TGTGCCAGCTCAGCCTCGGGGGACTACAATGAGCAGTTCTTC.

This chain uses TRBV9 with TRBJ2-1; D is possibly TRBD2 (5 bases). Germline lookup yields CDR1 SGDLS and CDR2 YYNGEE. The CDR3 sequence is 14 residues long. The V end lost 2 bases, the J end lost 6 bases, and 12 bases lay between the germline ends. The CDR3 coding sequence is TGTGCCAGCAGCGTGGACTTAGGGCCCAATGAGCAGTTCTTC. Protein sequence: CASSVDLGPNEQFF.

This chain links TRBV5-4 with TRBJ2-1; 9 bases are shared with TRBD1. J lost 5 bases, V lost 0 bases, and 3 bases had no gene match. Per the germline V gene, CDR1 is SGHNT and CDR2 is YYREEE (reference sequence). The CDR3 loop spans 15 amino acids. The CDR3 DNA follows: TGTGCCAGCAGCTTGGGGGGACAGGGCCACAATGAGCAGTTCTTC. Protein product: CASSLGGQGHNEQFF.

The V call is TRBV19, the J call TRBJ2-7; D gene uncertain. CDR1 and CDR2 from the germline V gene are LNHDA and SQIVND (reference sequence). CDR3 size: 16 residues. Trimming stripped 3 bases from V and 1 base from J, with 16 bases between. The CDR3: CASSMSIGEWSYEQYF. CDR3 coding DNA: TGTGCCAGTAGTATGAGTATAGGAGAATGGTCCTACGAGCAGTACTTC.

This rearrangement joins TRBV6-1 to TRBJ1-2; 9 nucleotides align to TRBD1. The CDR3 runs to 14 residues. CDR1 is MNHNS and CDR2 is SASEGT in the germline V gene. Losses at the gene ends were 3 bases for V and 2 bases for J; bases not matched to a gene: 1. CDR3 sequence (DNA): TGTGCCAGCAGTGAGGGACAGGGAAACTATGGCTACACCTTC. Residues: CASSEGQGNYGYTF.

This clone occurred a few times. V gene TRBV4-1 combines with J gene TRBJ1-5; TRBD1 agrees at 9 bases. Germline trimming cut 3 bases from V and 0 bases from J; bases unmatched to any gene: 9. The CDR3 loop spans 18 amino acids. From germline, CDR1 is MGHRA and CDR2 YSYEKL. This CDR3 is CASSQRQGGHDSNQPQHF. The CDR3 region has the DNA TGCGCCAGCAGCCAGAGACAGGGGGGACATGATAGCAATCAGCCCCAGCATTTT.

The sample holds one count of this clone. This chain joins TRBV30 and TRBJ1-4; TRBD1 matches at 8 bases. Germline CDR1 is GTSNPN and CDR2 is SVGIG (reference sequence). This CDR3 comprises 16 residues. The junction had 7 bases not matched to a gene; V was cut back by 4 bases and J by 0 bases. This CDR3 reads CAWTRQGAATNEKLFF. DNA of the CDR3: TGTGCCTGGACCCGGCAGGGGGCCGCAACTAATGAAAAACTGTTTTTT.

The gene calls are TRBV5-5 and TRBJ2-7; D unresolved. The CDR3 spans 12 residues. Trimming stripped 1 base from V and 3 bases from J, with 5 bases between. CDR1 is SGHKS and CDR2 is YYEKEE in the germline V gene (reference sequence). CDR3 sequence: CASSLTDYEQYF. CDR3 nucleotide sequence: TGTGCCAGCAGCTTGACAGACTACGAGCAGTACTTC.

The chain couples TRBV6-7 to TRBJ2-1; D may be TRBD1 (5 bases). TRBV6-7 is classed as an ORF, of uncertain function. The CDR3 covers 16 residues. Trimming took 8 bases from V and 1 from J, leaving 18 bases between them. As DNA, the CDR3 is TGTGCCAGCCCAACCGTTCGGGCAGGGTCCTACAATGAGCAGTTCTTC. Protein product: CASPTVRAGSYNEQFF.

The rearrangement links TRBV6-6 to TRBJ1-2, with D possibly being TRBD1 (6 bases). The CDR3 has 16 residues. V lost 9 bases to trimming and J lost 5 bases, with 25 bases between them. The germline gives CDR1 MNHNY, CDR2 SVGAGI (reference sequence). The CDR3, as DNA: TGTGCCAGTCAAGCCCCCGGGACACCCAGAACTTATGGCTACACCTTC. It yields the protein CASQAPGTPRTYGYTF.

The J gene is TRBJ1-1, the V gene TRBV5-4; 11 bases are a match to TRBD1. This CDR3 region has 14 residues. Trimming removed 5 bases from V and 4 bases from J; junction bases left unmatched: 4. The germline CDR1 and CDR2 sequences are SGHNT and YYREEE (reference sequence). The CDR3 is CASRPGTGGTEAFF. The CDR3 nucleotides are TGTGCCAGCAGGCCCGGGACAGGGGGCACTGAAGCTTTCTTT.

CDR3 loop: CASSPGLAIETQYF. The CDR3 DNA is TGTGCCAGCAGCCCAGGACTAGCGATCGAGACCCAGTACTTC. The J gene is TRBJ2-5, the V gene TRBV11-2, with 9 bases fitting TRBD2. This CDR3 spans 14 amino acids. V shed 5 bases and J 5 bases; nucleotides not matched to a gene: 6. CDR1 is SGHAT, CDR2 FQNNGV, per germline.

The chain links TRBV5-1 to TRBJ1-4; no reliable D call. From germline, CDR1 is SGHRS and CDR2 YFSETQ. Trimming removed 0 bases from V and 7 bases from J, with 13 bases in between. This CDR3 is 15 amino acids long. The CDR3 DNA sequence: TGCGCCAGCAGCTTGGTAACCGGGTTTAGTGAAAAACTGTTTTTT. It yields the protein CASSLVTGFSEKLFF.

This clone was counted a single time. This chain joins TRBV7-6 and TRBJ1-6; weak D call: TRBD1 (6 bases). The CDR3 spans 14 residues. The germline V and J ends were trimmed by 3 bases and 8 bases, with 11 bases remaining between them. The V gene's germline CDR1 is SGHVS and CDR2 FNYEAQ. Written as DNA, the CDR3 is TGTGCCAGCAGCTTCCGGGACACCTATTCACCCCTCCACTTT. The encoded protein is CASSFRDTYSPLHF.

The chain joins TRBV7-6 to TRBJ2-3; 7 positions match TRBD1. Germline V lookup: CDR1 SGHVS, CDR2 FNYEAQ. The CDR3 is 16 residues long. Trimming took 4 bases from V and 2 from J; bases not matched to a gene: 9. CDR3 in DNA: TGTGCCAGCAGCTCCAAGACAGGGTGGAACACAGATACGCAGTATTTT. Residues: CASSSKTGWNTDTQYF.

The chain has TRBV19 and TRBJ1-1; TRBD1 aligns across 9 bases. The length of the CDR3 is 14 residues. Looked up from germline, CDR1 is LNHDA and CDR2 is SQIVND (reference sequence). Trimming cost V 6 bases and J 7 bases; bases outside gene matches: 9. CDR3 DNA sequence: TGTGCCAGTAGCGAACAGGGGGCGTTCGGTGAAGCTTTCTTT. This translates into CASSEQGAFGEAFF.

The V call is TRBV5-6, the J call TRBJ1-2; possibly TRBD1 for D (5 bases). V was cut by 1 base and J by 7 bases, with 8 bases left in between. CDR3 length: 12 residues. Germline CDR1 and CDR2: SGHDT and YYEEEE. The CDR3 loop reads CASSLTGPGYTF. The CDR3 bases are TGTGCCAGCAGCTTGACAGGTCCTGGCTACACCTTC.

This clone was seen just once. This chain uses TRBV7-6 with TRBJ2-3; D remains unclear. From germline, CDR1 is SGHVS and CDR2 FNYEAQ. V was cut by 2 bases and J by 1 base, with 7 bases left in between. The CDR3 loop spans 14 amino acids. CDR3 amino acids: CASSLRVGTDTQYF. Written as DNA, the CDR3 is TGTGCCAGCAGCTTACGTGTCGGCACAGATACGCAGTATTTT.

The V gene is TRBV9, the J gene TRBJ1-5; 11 bases align to TRBD1. J lost 5 bases, V lost 4 bases, and 2 bases had no gene match. The CDR3 loop spans 14 amino acids. CDR1 is SGDLS and CDR2 is YYNGEE in the germline V gene. The CDR3 DNA reads TGTGCCAGCAGCCTGGGACAGGGGGATCAGCCCCAGCATTTT. Protein product: CASSLGQGDQPQHF.

The chain combines TRBV6-5 with TRBJ1-2; TRBD1 aligns across 8 bases. J was trimmed by 5 bases and V by 7 bases; bases with no gene match: 3. The CDR3 has 12 residues. Germline V gene lookup returns CDR1 MNHEY and CDR2 SVGAGI. DNA for the CDR3: TGTGCCAGCAAAACAGGGGGTTATGGCTACACCTTC. Amino acid sequence: CASKTGGYGYTF.

The chain couples TRBV19 to TRBJ2-3; TRBD2 aligns across 8 bases. The length of the CDR3 is 15 residues. Germline CDR1 is LNHDA and CDR2 is SQIVND (reference sequence). V lost 5 bases and J lost 2; bases outside the gene matches: 6. This chain's CDR3 is CASSSGLANTDTQYF. CDR3 nucleotides: TGTGCCAGTAGTTCCGGACTAGCAAACACAGATACGCAGTATTTT.